The entry that follows covers one TCR beta chain sequence. The antigen is not known. This sample was taken from a study of vaccination effects on CD4 cells after COVID-19. Overall study results and limits: Marked clonal contraction of infection- and vaccine-induced clones was seen late after vaccination.

Ahead of sequencing, the ViraFEST assay grew antigen-specific CD4+ T cells using viral peptide pools. The culture ran for about 11 days, and then CD4+ T cells were isolated. Vaccine recipients had no previous SARS-CoV-2 infection; their nucleocapsid antibodies were negative. CDR3 length equals 14 residues. Germline loops: CDR1 SGHAT, CDR2 FQNNGV. Trimming removed 0 bases from V and 5 bases from J, with 10 bases in between. The protocol was immunoSEQ multiplex PCR, while the TCRdb copy is restricted to in-frame clones and leaves out a portion. There are about 55,000 clones in the sample; around 67% occur only once, and around 16% lies in the top ten.

The sequencing used CD4+ T cells from PBMCs cultured with SARS-CoV-2 spike peptides, collected before COVID-19 vaccination. J is TRBJ1-1 and V is TRBV11-2, with D perhaps matching TRBD1 (5 bases). The origin of this receptor is a human donor who received a COVID-19 vaccine. CDR3 sequence reads: CASSLEGVGTEAFF. CDR3 bases: TGTGCCAGCAGCTTAGAAGGGGTTGGGACTGAAGCTTTCTTT.